These T cell receptor beta chains were read from a single sample in a study of shared clonotypes between healthy human individuals. The data were produced by immunoSEQ multiplex PCR, yet TCRdb's version contains in-frame clones alone and is incomplete. The sample lists around 510,000 clones, around 78% occurring once. Sequenced material: PBMCs. These receptors were taken from a woman aged 40 to 55 in good health. Some clones in this sample may be carry-over from other donors' samples. The CDR3 runs from the conserved cysteine through the conserved F or W. D genes are given only for firm matches. Size tells how often a clone was seen (once, few, many) or the class of an expanded clone, and some rows leave it out.

D gene,V gene,CDR3 length,clone size,J gene,CDR3 DNA,CDR3 protein
-,TRBV30,14,-,TRBJ2-2,TGTGCCTGGAGTGCTGGAGTCATCCCCGGGGAGCTGTTTTTT,CAWSAGVIPGELFF
-,TRBV30,15,-,TRBJ1-3,TGTGCCTGGAGCGAAGGACAGCTCTCTGGAAACACCATATATTTT,CAWSEGQLSGNTIYF
-,TRBV5-6,15,-,TRBJ2-1,TGTGCCAGCAGCTCGACCGGGACCCAATACAATGAGCAGTTCTTC,CASSSTGTQYNEQFF
TRBD2,TRBV7-2,13,once,TRBJ2-1,TGTGCCAGCACCCCAGGAAGGAGCGGGAGGGCGTTCTTC,CASTPGRSGRAFF
-,TRBV28,13,-,TRBJ2-7,TGTGCCAGCAGTTATCCCAACTCCTACGAGCAGTACTTC,CASSYPNSYEQYF
TRBD1,TRBV28,16,many,TRBJ1-3,TGTGCCAGCAGTTCCACCGGGACAGGGGAAGGAAACACCATATATTTT,CASSSTGTGEGNTIYF
-,TRBV28,14,-,TRBJ1-2,TGTGCCAGCAGTTTGGCCCGCCGTGTGTATGGCTACACCTTC,CASSLARRVYGYTF
-,TRBV4-1,15,-,TRBJ2-1,TGCGCCAGCAGCCATGTGACTCTAACCTACAATGAGCAGTTCTTC,CASSHVTLTYNEQFF
-,TRBV6-6,16,-,TRBJ2-1,TGTGCCAGCAGTGGGTCACAGGACCGAGTATACAATGAGCAGTTCTTC,CASSGSQDRVYNEQFF
TRBD2,TRBV18,15,-,TRBJ2-1,TGTGCCAGCTCACCAGGAGCGGGAGGGGGCTATGAGCAGTTCTTC,CASSPGAGGGYEQFF
TRBD2,TRBV6-5,15,-,TRBJ2-1,TGTGCCAGCAGTTACGGGACTAGCGGGAGAAATGAGCAGTTCTTC,CASSYGTSGRNEQFF
TRBD2,TRBV4-1,16,few,TRBJ2-2,TGCGCCAGCAGCCGAGCCGGGACTAGCGGCACCGGGGAGCTGTTTTTT,CASSRAGTSGTGELFF
-,TRBV6-6,16,-,TRBJ1-1,TGTGCCAGCAGTTACGATCCAGCACAGCGTCCGCCTGAAGCTTTCTTT,CASSYDPAQRPPEAFF
TRBD1,TRBV7-2,15,-,TRBJ2-7,TGTGCCAGCAGCTACAGGACAGGGAGCTTCTACGAGCAGTACTTC,CASSYRTGSFYEQYF
-,TRBV30,14,-,TRBJ2-3,TGTGCCTGGAGTGTACGAGGGGCGACAGATACGCAGTATTTT,CAWSVRGATDTQYF
TRBD2,TRBV5-1,19,-,TRBJ2-2,TGCGCCAGCAGCTTGGCGGGTAGCGGGAGGGCCGATGGCACCGGGGAGCTGTTTTTT,CASSLAGSGRADGTGELFF
TRBD1,TRBV28,21,-,TRBJ1-3,TGTGCCAGCACCGGACGCGACGGGCGTAGACAGGGGGGTCACTCTGGAAACACCATATATTTT,CASTGRDGRRQGGHSGNTIYF
TRBD1,TRBV4-2,16,-,TRBJ2-2,TGTGCCAGCAGCCAGCCGGGGAGACAGGGGACCGGGGAGCTGTTTTTT,CASSQPGRQGTGELFF
TRBD1,TRBV7-9,16,-,TRBJ2-3,TGTGCCAGCAGAACACAGGGGGCCTCTTCGGGAGATACGCAGTATTTT,CASRTQGASSGDTQYF
-,TRBV29-1,12,-,TRBJ2-7,TGCAGCGTTTTGGGGGACCTCTACGAGCAGTACTTC,CSVLGDLYEQYF
-,TRBV7-3,15,-,TRBJ2-5,TGTGCCAGCAGCTTAACTGGGGGACGAGAGGGGGCCCAGTACTTC,CASSLTGGREGAQYF
-,TRBV30,14,-,TRBJ1-3,TGTGCCTGGAGTTGGGGGAGAACTGGAAACACCATATATTTT,CAWSWGRTGNTIYF
-,TRBV19,15,-,TRBJ2-7,TGTGCCAGTAGTCGCCAGGACAGTGTGAGCGACGAGCAGTACTTC,CASSRQDSVSDEQYF
TRBD2,TRBV19,18,-,TRBJ2-6,TGTGCCAGTAGTCCAGGACTAGCGGGAGGATCGGGGGCCAACGTCCTGACTTTC,CASSPGLAGGSGANVLTF
-,TRBV5-4,12,-,TRBJ2-3,TGTGCCAGCAGCTTGGTCCAAGATACGCAGTATTTT,CASSLVQDTQYF
TRBD2,TRBV7-9,15,-,TRBJ2-5,TGTGCCAGCAGCTTAGGACTAGCCCCGGGGGAGACCCAGTACTTC,CASSLGLAPGETQYF
TRBD2,TRBV18,14,-,TRBJ2-1,TGTGCCAGCTCCGGGACTAGCGGGGGGAATGAGCAGTTCTTC,CASSGTSGGNEQFF
-,TRBV27,14,once,TRBJ1-5,TGTGCCAGCAGCCCTCCGGGACTTTTGGTGCCCCAGCATTTT,CASSPPGLLVPQHF
TRBD2,TRBV7-2,16,-,TRBJ2-7,TGTGCCAGCAGCTTAGACGGGAGGGGAGGGGACTACGAGCAGTACTTC,CASSLDGRGGDYEQYF
TRBD1,TRBV18,14,once,TRBJ2-1,TGTGCCAGCTCACAAATACAGGGGGGTAATGAGCAGTTCTTC,CASSQIQGGNEQFF
-,TRBV28,13,-,TRBJ2-5,TGTGCCAGCAGTTTAGAGGCCCCCGGGACCCAGTACTTC,CASSLEAPGTQYF
-,TRBV28,15,-,TRBJ2-7,TGTGCCAGCAGTTCGTCGGAAGGGCATGCCGGCGAGCAGTACTTC,CASSSSEGHAGEQYF
-,TRBV30,13,-,TRBJ2-5,TGTGCCTGGAGTGTCAAAGGGGGGGAGACCCAGTACTTC,CAWSVKGGETQYF
-,TRBV4-2,14,-,TRBJ2-1,TGTGCCAGCAGCCAAGAGGAGGGCTACAATGAGCAGTTCTTC,CASSQEEGYNEQFF
-,TRBV5-1,14,-,TRBJ2-5,TGCGCCAGCAGCCTAGGGGCAGTCCAAGAGACCCAGTACTTC,CASSLGAVQETQYF
-,TRBV6-4,16,-,TRBJ2-5,TGTGCCAGCAGTGAAGCGGGGGGACAGGGGTATGAGACCCAGTACTTC,CASSEAGGQGYETQYF
-,TRBV18,14,few,TRBJ1-3,TGTGCCAGCTCACCGGGTGATCCGCATACACCCGGCTATTTT,CASSPGDPHTPGYF
TRBD1,TRBV5-6,13,-,TRBJ1-4,TGTGCCAGCAGCCGGGACAGTCATGAAAAACTGTTTTTT,CASSRDSHEKLFF
-,TRBV10-1,14,few,TRBJ2-1,TGCGCCAGCAGTGAGTCTTACGGGTCCAATGAGCAGTTCTTC,CASSESYGSNEQFF
TRBD2,TRBV5-4,17,-,TRBJ2-5,TGTGCCAGCAGCTCCCGGGCTAGCGGGATCAGGCGAGAGACCCAGTACTTC,CASSSRASGIRRETQYF
TRBD1,TRBV9,15,-,TRBJ1-4,TGTGCCAGCAGCGCACAGACAGGGTTTAATGAAAAACTGTTTTTT,CASSAQTGFNEKLFF
-,TRBV4-3,15,-,TRBJ2-7,TGCGCCAGCAGCCAAGATCCGGACAGCCCGTACGAGCAGTACTTC,CASSQDPDSPYEQYF
TRBD1,TRBV28,14,-,TRBJ1-2,TGTGCCAGCAGTTTTCGGACAGGGTCTAGTGGCTACACCTTC,CASSFRTGSSGYTF
TRBD1,TRBV6-1,14,-,TRBJ1-4,TGTGCCAGCAGGTTACAGGGGGCGGGCGAAAAACTGTTTTTT,CASRLQGAGEKLFF
TRBD2,TRBV7-8,20,-,TRBJ2-2,TGTGCCAGCAGCTCAAGGGGGGGACTAGCGGGAGGGCGACGCACCGGGGAGCTGTTTTTT,CASSSRGGLAGGRRTGELFF
TRBD2,TRBV4-2,15,few,TRBJ2-7,TGTGCCAGCAGCACGGGGACTAGCGCTTCCTACGAGCAGTACTTC,CASSTGTSASYEQYF
-,TRBV9,14,-,TRBJ1-2,TGTGCCAGCAGCGTAGGGACAAATCCTTATGGCTACACCTTC,CASSVGTNPYGYTF
TRBD1,TRBV29-1,16,-,TRBJ2-7,TGCAGCGTTGGGGGAGCATCGGACAGGGGGTCCTACGAGCAGTACTTC,CSVGGASDRGSYEQYF
-,TRBV6-6,11,-,TRBJ2-7,TGTGCCAGCAGCCCCTCCCACGAGCAGTACTTC,CASSPSHEQYF
-,TRBV21-1,16,-,TRBJ2-7,TGTGCCAGCAGCAAAGCGGGAGCGGGTGTCTCCTACGAGCAGTACTTC,CASSKAGAGVSYEQYF
-,TRBV28,14,-,TRBJ1-5,TGTGCCAGCAGTTTAGCCAGTCTCAATCAGCCCCAGCATTTT,CASSLASLNQPQHF
TRBD2,TRBV7-9,15,-,TRBJ2-1,TGTGCCAGCAGGATGGGCGGGAGCTCCTACAATGAGCAGTTCTTC,CASRMGGSSYNEQFF
TRBD1,TRBV7-3,17,-,TRBJ2-2,TGTGCCAGCAGCTTAACGGGCCAGGGGGCGAACACCGGGGAGCTGTTTTTT,CASSLTGQGANTGELFF
TRBD2,TRBV27,17,-,TRBJ2-3,TGTGCCAGCAGTACCCGGTGGTCTAGCGGGAGTACAGATACGCAGTATTTT,CASSTRWSSGSTDTQYF